The text below deals with one T cell receptor (beta chain). The record originates from a study of OX40 agonist ivuxolimab in advanced cancers. Profiled with immunoSEQ multiplex PCR; TCRdb holds only in-frame clones, not every one. The sample carries 55,000 to 95,000 clones, just over 85% recorded once. V shed 3 bases and J 5 bases; nucleotides not matched to a gene: 5. CDR1 and CDR2 (germline): GTSNPN, SVGIG (reference sequence). There are 14 residues in the CDR3. The rearrangement joins TRBV30 to TRBJ1-2; 11 bases line up with TRBD1. The receptor's source is an adult with an advanced solid tumor such as melanoma, head and neck, liver or kidney cancer. Specimen: CD4+ or CD8+ T cells sorted from blood, collected in a trial of the OX40 agonist ivuxolimab. The CDR3, as DNA: TGTGCCTGGAGGGGACAGGGGGTAATGTATGGCTACACCTTC. Residues: CAWRGQGVMYGYTF.